This T cell receptor (beta chain) was observed in a study of somatic mutations in cytotoxic T cells in rheumatoid arthritis. This CDR3 spans 16 amino acids. Looked up from germline, CDR1 is SGHVS and CDR2 is FNYEAQ. V dropped 2 bases and J dropped 0; count of bases not matched to a gene: 2. Sequencing was performed with immunoSEQ multiplex PCR; in TCRdb, only in-frame clones are kept and a portion is missing. The sample lists tens of thousands of clones, under 90% seen once, with roughly 3.2% in the top ten. Source material: CD8+ T cells sorted from blood. This clonotype originated in a man aged 40-49 years in good health. The rearrangement uses TRBV7-6 and TRBJ2-7, with 12 bases fitting TRBD2. The CDR3 nucleotides are TGTGCCAGCAGCTTACTAGCGGGAGGGGTCTCCTACGAGCAGTACTTC. Encoded protein: CASSLLAGGVSYEQYF. Drawing the rest from reference TRBV7-6 and TRBJ2-7, the complete variable domain is GAGVSQSPRYKVTKRGQDVALRCDPISGHVSLYWYRQALGQGPEFLTYFNYEAQQDKSGLPNDRFSAERPEGSISTLTIQRTEQRDSAMYRCASSLLAGGVSYEQYFGPGTRLTVT.